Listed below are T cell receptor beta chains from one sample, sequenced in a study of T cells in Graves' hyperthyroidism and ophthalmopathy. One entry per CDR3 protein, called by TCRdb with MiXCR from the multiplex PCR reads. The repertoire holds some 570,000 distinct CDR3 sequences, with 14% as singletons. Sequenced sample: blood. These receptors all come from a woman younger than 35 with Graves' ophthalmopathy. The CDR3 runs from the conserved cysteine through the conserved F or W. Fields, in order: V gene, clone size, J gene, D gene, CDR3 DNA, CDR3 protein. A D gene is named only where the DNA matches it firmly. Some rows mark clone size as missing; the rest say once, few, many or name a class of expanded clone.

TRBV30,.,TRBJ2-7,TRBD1,TGTGCCTGGGACACGGGACAGTACGAGCAGTACTTC,CAWDTGQYEQYF
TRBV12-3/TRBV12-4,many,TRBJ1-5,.,TGTGCCAGCAGTGGGACTAGCAATCAGCCCCAGCATTTT,CASSGTSNQPQHF
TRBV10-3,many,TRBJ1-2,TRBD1,TGTGCCATCAGGGGGACAGGGGACAACTATGGCTACACCTTC,CAIRGTGDNYGYTF
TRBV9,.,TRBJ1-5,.,TGTGCCAGCAGTGAAGAAGGGACGGAATATCAGCCCCAGCATTTT,CASSEEGTEYQPQHF
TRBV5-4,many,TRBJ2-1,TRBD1,TGTGCCAGCAGCTTACCCGGGACAGGGGATGAGCAGTTCTTC,CASSLPGTGDEQFF
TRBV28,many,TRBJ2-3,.,TGTGCCAGCAGTTCCTCTTCCGGAACAGATACGCAGTATTTT,CASSSSSGTDTQYF
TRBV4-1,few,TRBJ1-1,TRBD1,TGCGCCAGCAGCCAAGGGGAACAGGGGGGTACTGAAGCTTTCTTT,CASSQGEQGGTEAFF
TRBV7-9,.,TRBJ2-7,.,TGTGCCAGCAGCTTCCCCAGGGCCAAGGTCAAAAGCTACGAGCAGTACTTC,CASSFPRAKVKSYEQYF
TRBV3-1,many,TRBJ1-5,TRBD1,TGTGCCAGCAGTAGGGGACAGGGCGGTAATCAGCCCCAGCATTTT,CASSRGQGGNQPQHF
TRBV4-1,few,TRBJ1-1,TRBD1,TGCGCCAGCAGCCAATGGACAGGTCCCTTGAGACAAACTGAAGCTTTCTTT,CASSQWTGPLRQTEAFF
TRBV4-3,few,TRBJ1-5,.,TGCGCCAGCAGCCAAGATACCAGTGATAGCAATCAGCCCCAGCATTTT,CASSQDTSDSNQPQHF
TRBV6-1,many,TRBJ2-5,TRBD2,TGTGCCAGCAGTAGGAGGGGACTAGCGGGAGGTAAAGAGACCCAGTACTTC,CASSRRGLAGGKETQYF
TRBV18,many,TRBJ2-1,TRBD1,TGTGCCAGCTCACTTGGGACAGGGGCCTACAATGAGCAGTTCTTC,CASSLGTGAYNEQFF
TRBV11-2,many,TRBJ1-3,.,TGTGCCAGCAGCTTGTGGCAGAGCTCTGGAAACACCATATATTTT,CASSLWQSSGNTIYF
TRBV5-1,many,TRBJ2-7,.,TGCGCTTGCCGACCAGGGGTGGGGGAGCAGTACTTC,CACRPGVGEQYF
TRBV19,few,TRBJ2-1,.,TGTGCCAGTAGCGGGAGCCTTTTCTACAATGAGCAGTTCTTC,CASSGSLFYNEQFF
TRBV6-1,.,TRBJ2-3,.,TGTGCCAGCAGTCCCAGGTCGGGCTACACAGATACGCAGTATTTT,CASSPRSGYTDTQYF
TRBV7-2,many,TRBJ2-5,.,TGTGCCAGCAGCGGACAGACACAAGAGACCCAGTACTTC,CASSGQTQETQYF
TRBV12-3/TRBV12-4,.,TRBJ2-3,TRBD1,TGTGCCAGCAGTCGCAGGCTAGGGACAGGGGGTATCACAGATACGCAGTATTTT,CASSRRLGTGGITDTQYF
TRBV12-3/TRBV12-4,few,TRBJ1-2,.,TGTGCCAGCAGTCCCCGGGTCTCGGGGGGTTATGGCTACACCTTC,CASSPRVSGGYGYTF
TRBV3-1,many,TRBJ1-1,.,TGTGCCAGCAGCCAAGATGAGGGGTACACTGAAGCTTTCTTT,CASSQDEGYTEAFF
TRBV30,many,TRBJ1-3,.,TGTGCCTGGAGTCCCCCGGGGCTCGGAAACACCATATATTTT,CAWSPPGLGNTIYF
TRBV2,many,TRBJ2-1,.,TGTGCCAGCAAGGATGAGCAGTTCTTC,CASKDEQFF
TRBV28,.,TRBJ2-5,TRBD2,TGTGCCAGCAGCTTGGGTCACGGGACTACTCGCTCCCTTGCCCAAGAGACCCAGTACTTC,CASSLGHGTTRSLAQETQYF
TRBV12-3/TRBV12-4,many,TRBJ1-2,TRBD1,TGTGCCAGCAGTCCTCGGGACAGAAAAGCTAACTATGGCTACACCTTC,CASSPRDRKANYGYTF
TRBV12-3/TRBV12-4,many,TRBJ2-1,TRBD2,TGTGCCAGCAGTCCACATGAGGGACTAGTCGGGAATGAGCAGTTCTTC,CASSPHEGLVGNEQFF
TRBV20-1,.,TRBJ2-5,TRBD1,TGCAGTGCGGGGGACAGTTTAATTCAAGAGACCCAGTACTTC,CSAGDSLIQETQYF
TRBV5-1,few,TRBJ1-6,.,TGCGCCAGCAGCTTTGGACAGCTGGATTCACCCCTCCACTTT,CASSFGQLDSPLHF
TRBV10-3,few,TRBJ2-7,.,TGTGCCATCAGTGAGTCGATGAACGAGCAGTACTTC,CAISESMNEQYF
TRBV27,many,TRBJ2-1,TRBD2,TGTGCCAGCGGACTAGCGGACTACAATGAGCAGTTCTTC,CASGLADYNEQFF
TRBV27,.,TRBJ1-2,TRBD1,TGTGCCAGCACCGACAGGGGGACAGGGTTTTTGATCGGTGGCTACACCTTC,CASTDRGTGFLIGGYTF
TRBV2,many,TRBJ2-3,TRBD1,TGTGCCAGCAGGGGAAGACAGGGAAACACAGATACGCAGTATTTT,CASRGRQGNTDTQYF
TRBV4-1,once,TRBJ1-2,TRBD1,TGCGCCAGCAGCCACTTCCCCAGGGGGCCCCCGTATGGCTACACCTTC,CASSHFPRGPPYGYTF